This T cell receptor beta chain originates from a study of T cells after posttransplantation cyclophosphamide. Libraries were prepared by immunoSEQ multiplex PCR; TCRdb keeps only in-frame clonotypes and omits some of them. The sample shows under 50,000 clones, none of them appearing just once. The germline V gene encodes CDR1 SGHNT and CDR2 YYREEE (reference sequence). There are 15 residues in the CDR3. J lost 5 bases, V lost 5 bases, and 10 bases had no gene match. Study-wide results and limits: Recipient CMV seropositivity and CMV reactivation strongly tracked TRB clonality.

This clone has at least ten counts. Its target is not known. Sequencing used PBMCs. The rearrangement uses TRBV5-4 and TRBJ2-5; 9 nucleotides align to TRBD1. This receptor was identified in a woman in her forties or fifties in good health and a related stem cell transplant donor. The CDR3 protein is CASRYTGTGIETQYF. CDR3 sequence (DNA): TGTGCCAGCAGGTATACCGGGACAGGGATTGAGACCCAGTACTTC.